These T cell receptor beta chains were read from a single sample in a study of shared clonotypes between healthy human individuals. The protocol was immunoSEQ multiplex PCR, while the TCRdb copy is restricted to in-frame clones and leaves out a portion. The sample shows 550,000 to 850,000 clones, 55% to 80% of them seen only once. The sequencing input was memory CD4+ T cells sorted from blood. These receptors all come from a woman aged 25 to 39 in good health. The CDR3 runs from the conserved cysteine through the conserved F or W. A D gene is named only where the DNA matches it firmly. Rows give clone size only sometimes, using once, few, many, or a class for an expanded clone.

cdr3_aa cdr3_nt j_call d_call v_call clone_size
CASSPRGAAFDEQYF TGTGCCAGCAGCCCCCGGGGAGCAGCCTTCGACGAGCAGTACTTC TRBJ2-7 NA TRBV7-2 NA
CASSLGPEQPQHF TGTGCCAGCAGCCTTGGACCGGAGCAGCCCCAGCATTTT TRBJ1-5 NA TRBV6-4 many
CASSLEWAGYSYEQYF TGTGCCAGCAGCTTAGAGTGGGCAGGCTACTCCTACGAGCAGTACTTC TRBJ2-7 NA TRBV11-2 NA
CASSQGTDRGITEAFF TGTGCCAGCAGCCAAGGGACAGACAGGGGGATTACTGAAGCTTTCTTT TRBJ1-1 TRBD1 TRBV4-2 many
CASSSTESSYEQYF TGTGCCAGCTCTTCGACCGAGAGCTCCTACGAGCAGTACTTC TRBJ2-7 NA TRBV18 NA
CASSKRTSGRPRDTQYF TGTGCCAGCAGCAAACGAACTAGCGGGAGACCTAGGGATACGCAGTATTTT TRBJ2-3 NA TRBV21-1 NA
CASSYSEGGYTF TGTGCCAGCAGTTACTCGGAGGGAGGCTACACCTTC TRBJ1-2 NA TRBV6-5 NA
CASSVDRNTDTQYF TGTGCCAGTAGTGTCGACAGGAACACAGATACGCAGTATTTT TRBJ2-3 NA TRBV19 NA
CASSRESFNEQFF TGCGCCAGCAGCAGGGAGTCGTTTAATGAGCAGTTCTTC TRBJ2-1 NA TRBV5-1 NA
CASSLARGIKETQYF TGTGCCAGCAGCTTAGCGCGCGGGATCAAAGAGACCCAGTACTTC TRBJ2-5 NA TRBV7-9 NA
CASSPRRPNGEKLFF TGTGCCAGCTCACCACGGAGGCCTAACGGGGAAAAACTGTTTTTT TRBJ1-4 NA TRBV18 many
CASSFHYYNEQFF TGTGCCAGCAGTTTTCATTACTACAATGAGCAGTTCTTC TRBJ2-1 NA TRBV27 NA
CASRPTSGATYEQYF TGTGCCAGCAGACCAACTAGCGGGGCAACCTACGAGCAGTACTTC TRBJ2-7 TRBD2 TRBV6-6 NA
CASSRTGTTTDTQYF TGTGCCAGCAGCCGAACCGGGACTACCACAGATACGCAGTATTTT TRBJ2-3 TRBD2 TRBV4-2 NA
CASSNFEDDYEQYF TGTGCCAGCAGTAACTTTGAGGACGACTACGAGCAGTACTTC TRBJ2-7 NA TRBV25-1 NA
CASSFDPYEQYF TGTGCCAGCAGCTTCGATCCTTACGAGCAGTACTTC TRBJ2-7 NA TRBV7-8 NA
CASSQVGTGAGANVLTF TGTGCCAGCAGCCAAGTGGGGACAGGGGCTGGGGCCAACGTCCTGACTTTC TRBJ2-6 TRBD1 TRBV4-2 few
CASSPLLQGANTDTQYF TGTGCCAGCTCACCGCTTCTTCAGGGGGCTAACACAGATACGCAGTATTTT TRBJ2-3 TRBD1 TRBV18 NA
CASSPWVSGANVLTF TGTGCCAGCAGCCCTTGGGTCTCTGGGGCCAACGTCCTGACTTTC TRBJ2-6 NA TRBV7-9 NA
CASSRNSGFKETQYF TGTGCCAGCAGTCGTAATAGCGGATTCAAAGAGACCCAGTACTTC TRBJ2-5 NA TRBV2 NA
CASSLSGPSRPFYGYTF TGTGCCAGCAGTTTATCTGGCCCTAGTAGACCATTTTATGGCTACACCTTC TRBJ1-2 NA TRBV28 NA
CASSPRAGNTGELFF TGCGCCAGCAGCCCGCGGGCGGGGAACACCGGGGAGCTGTTTTTT TRBJ2-2 NA TRBV5-1 NA
CSVDGSDSGNTIYF TGCAGCGTTGACGGCAGCGACTCTGGAAACACCATATATTTT TRBJ1-3 NA TRBV29-1 NA
CASSLLAGGNTGELFF TGTGCCAGCAGCCTACTAGCGGGGGGGAACACCGGGGAGCTGTTTTTT TRBJ2-2 TRBD2 TRBV11-2 few
CASSEEELTSGMTDTQYF TGTGCCAGCAGCGAGGAAGAATTGACTAGCGGGATGACAGATACGCAGTATTTT TRBJ2-3 TRBD2 TRBV5-4 NA
CASSLEYGTEAFF TGCGCCAGCAGCTTGGAGTATGGGACTGAAGCTTTCTTT TRBJ1-1 NA TRBV5-1 NA
CASSPLGGAAQYF TGCGCCAGCAGTCCCCTCGGAGGTGCGGCGCAGTATTTT TRBJ2-3 NA TRBV10-2 few
CAWGISPPGTDTF TGTGCCTGGGGTATTTCTCCACCCGGGACGGACACCTTC TRBJ1-2 NA TRBV30 NA
CASSQGPRGQGNQPQHF TGCGCCAGCAGCCAAGGGCCTCGGGGTCAGGGCAATCAGCCCCAGCATTTT TRBJ1-5 NA TRBV4-1 once
CASSETSGRTHEQYF TGCGCCAGCAGTGAGACTAGCGGGAGGACCCACGAGCAGTACTTC TRBJ2-7 TRBD2 TRBV10-1 NA
CASGINSYRTEAFF TGTGCTAGTGGTATAAACAGCTACAGGACTGAAGCTTTCTTT TRBJ1-1 NA TRBV12-5 NA
CASSVAGYTDTQYF TGTGCCAGCAGCGTAGCGGGCTACACAGATACGCAGTATTTT TRBJ2-3 NA TRBV9 many
CASRSRVTHEQYF TGTGCCAGCAGATCCCGGGTTACCCACGAGCAGTACTTC TRBJ2-7 NA TRBV28 NA
CAITEREGREQYF TGTGCCATCACCGAGCGGGAGGGGCGCGAGCAGTACTTC TRBJ2-7 TRBD2 TRBV10-3 few
CASSLDRGHWDEGYTF TGTGCCAGCAGCTTAGATCGAGGACACTGGGATGAGGGCTACACCTTC TRBJ1-2 NA TRBV11-2 NA
CASSGTSEGHNEQFF TGTGCCAGCAGTGGGACTAGCGAGGGCCACAATGAGCAGTTCTTC TRBJ2-1 TRBD2 TRBV27 NA
CASSLGSPNTGELFF TGTGCCAGCAGCTTAGGATCACCGAACACCGGGGAGCTGTTTTTT TRBJ2-2 NA TRBV5-4 NA
CSARTGTAFF TGCAGTGCTAGGACAGGGACTGCTTTCTTT TRBJ1-1 TRBD1 TRBV20-1 NA
CASSSPTGQRNTEAFF TGTGCCAGCAGTTCACCCACCGGACAAAGGAACACTGAAGCTTTCTTT TRBJ1-1 NA TRBV28 NA
CASGEEFQETQYF TGTGCCAGCGGGGAGGAGTTCCAAGAGACCCAGTACTTC TRBJ2-5 NA TRBV28 NA
CASSFRDRSTDTQYF TGTGCCAGCAGCTTCCGGGACAGAAGCACAGATACGCAGTATTTT TRBJ2-3 TRBD1 TRBV7-2 few
CASSEQGSNQPQHF TGTGCCAGCAGTGAACAGGGCAGCAATCAGCCCCAGCATTTT TRBJ1-5 NA TRBV6-1 few
CSVTAGSGANVLTF TGCAGCGTTACCGCAGGCTCTGGGGCCAACGTCCTGACTTTC TRBJ2-6 NA TRBV29-1 NA
CASSEFGVTVDEQYF TGTGCCAGCAGTGAATTCGGGGTAACGGTTGACGAGCAGTACTTC TRBJ2-7 NA TRBV2 NA
CASSQKTVSGNTIYF TGTGCCAGCAGCCAAAAGACAGTCTCTGGAAACACCATATATTTT TRBJ1-3 NA TRBV28 NA